These 2 T cell receptor beta chains were all obtained from the same sample, sequenced in a study of shared clonotypes between healthy human individuals. Assay: immunoSEQ multiplex PCR; the TCRdb copy retains only in-frame clones and omits some. The table lists about 1.5 million clones, under 99% of them singletons. Sequencing was carried out using naive CD4+ T cells sorted from blood. Specified subset: CD45RA+ positively selected. The receptors were sampled from a man aged 25 to 40 in good health.

V and J are TRBV27 and TRBJ2-7; D possibly uses TRBD1 or TRBD2 (5 bases each). V gave up 5 bases and J gave up 7 bases, with 18 bases separating them. CDR3 size: 14 residues. The germline V gene has CDR1 MNHEY and CDR2 SMNVEV (reference sequence). In DNA form, the CDR3 reads TGTGCCAGCAGTCACGGGACCGGCCGGTATGAGCAGTACTTC. Its translation is CASSHGTGRYEQYF.

The V and J genes are TRBV10-2 and TRBJ1-1; D may be TRBD1 (6 bases). Per germline, CDR1 WSHSY and CDR2 SAAADI. The CDR3 is 13 residues long. The V end was cut by 6 bases, the J end by 3 bases, with 11 bases between. CDR3 nucleotides: TGCGCCAGCAGCTACAACAGGGACACTGAAGCTTTCTTT. It specifies CASSYNRDTEAFF.